The source of this TCR beta chain is a study of blood T cell repertoires in COVID-19. Study-wide context: Donors in the United States, Italy and Spain gave samples during acute or convalescent COVID-19.

In the study's own analysis: Amplification from reference gene primers served as the basis for estimated nucleated cell counts. Clones were read by immunoSEQ multiplex PCR, and TCRdb kept only the in-frame ones, dropping some. The D gene and trimming were derived from the DNA, and the V and J assignments and clone size from that table. This table holds roughly 43,000 clones, 70% to 90% found once. Sequencing was carried out using peripheral blood. This receptor was identified in a woman between 65 and 79 years old in a cohort sampled during active COVID-19.

The CDR3 protein is CASSLPGLAGVNEQFF. In nucleotides, the CDR3 is TGTGCCAGCAGCTTGCCCGGACTAGCGGGAGTCAATGAGCAGTTCTTC. The chain combines TRBV7-9 with TRBJ2-1, with 13 positions matching TRBD2. From germline, CDR1 is SEHNR and CDR2 FQNEAQ (reference sequence). V was pared by 3 bases and J by 6 bases, with 5 bases of the junction left unmatched. The CDR3 contains 16 residues.